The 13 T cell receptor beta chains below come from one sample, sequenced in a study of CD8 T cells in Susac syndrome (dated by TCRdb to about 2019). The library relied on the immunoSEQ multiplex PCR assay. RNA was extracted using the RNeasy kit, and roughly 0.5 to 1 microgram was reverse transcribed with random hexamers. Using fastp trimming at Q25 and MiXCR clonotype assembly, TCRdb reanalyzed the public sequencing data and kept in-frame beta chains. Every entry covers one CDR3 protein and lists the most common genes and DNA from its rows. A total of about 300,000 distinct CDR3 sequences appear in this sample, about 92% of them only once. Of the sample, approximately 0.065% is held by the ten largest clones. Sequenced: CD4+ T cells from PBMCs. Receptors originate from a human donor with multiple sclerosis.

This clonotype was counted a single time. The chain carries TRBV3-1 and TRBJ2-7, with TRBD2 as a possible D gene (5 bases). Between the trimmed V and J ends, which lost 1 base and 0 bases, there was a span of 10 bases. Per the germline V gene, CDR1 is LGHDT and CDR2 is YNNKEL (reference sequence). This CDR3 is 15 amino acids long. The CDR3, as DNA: TGTGCCAGCAGCCAAGGGGGAGACTTCTCCTACGAGCAGTACTTC. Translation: CASSQGGDFSYEQYF.

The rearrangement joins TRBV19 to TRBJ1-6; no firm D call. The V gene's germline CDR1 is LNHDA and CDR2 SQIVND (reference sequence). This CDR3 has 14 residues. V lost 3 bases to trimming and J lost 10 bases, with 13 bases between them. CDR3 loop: CASSIRSPDSPLHF. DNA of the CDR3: TGTGCCAGTAGTATCAGGAGTCCGGACTCACCCCTCCACTTT.

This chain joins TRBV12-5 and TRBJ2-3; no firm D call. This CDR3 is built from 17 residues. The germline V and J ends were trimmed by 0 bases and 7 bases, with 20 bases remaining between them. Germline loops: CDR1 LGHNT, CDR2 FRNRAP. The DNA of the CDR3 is TGTGCTAGTGGTTTGGTACCTGGGTACCCCCGCACTTATACGCAGTATTTT. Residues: CASGLVPGYPRTYTQYF.

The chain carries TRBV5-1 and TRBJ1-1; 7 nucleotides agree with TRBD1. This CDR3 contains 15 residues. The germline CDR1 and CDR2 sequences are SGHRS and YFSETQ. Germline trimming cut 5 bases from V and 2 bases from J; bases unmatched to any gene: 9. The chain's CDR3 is CASSLSGTANTEAFF. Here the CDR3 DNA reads TGCGCCAGCAGTTTGTCCGGGACAGCAAACACTGAAGCTTTCTTT.

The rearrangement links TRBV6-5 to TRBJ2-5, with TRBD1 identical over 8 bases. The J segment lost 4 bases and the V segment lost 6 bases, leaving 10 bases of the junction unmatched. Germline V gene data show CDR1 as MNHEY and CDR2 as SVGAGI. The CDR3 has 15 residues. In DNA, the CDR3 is TGTGCCAGCAGCAGCGACAGGGGTAGTGGAGAGACCCAGTACTTC. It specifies CASSSDRGSGETQYF.

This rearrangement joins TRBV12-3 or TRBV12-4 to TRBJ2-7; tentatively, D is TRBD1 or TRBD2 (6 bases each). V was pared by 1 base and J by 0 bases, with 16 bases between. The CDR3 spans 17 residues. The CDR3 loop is CASSLGDRGHSSYEQYF. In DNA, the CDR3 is TGTGCCAGCAGTTTAGGGGACCGGGGGCACAGCTCCTACGAGCAGTACTTC.

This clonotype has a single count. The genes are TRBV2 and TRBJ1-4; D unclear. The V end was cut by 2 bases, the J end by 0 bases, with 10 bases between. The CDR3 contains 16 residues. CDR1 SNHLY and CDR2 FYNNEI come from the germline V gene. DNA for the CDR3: TGTGCCAGCAGTGAACGGGCAGACTCAACTAATGAAAAACTGTTTTTT. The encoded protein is CASSERADSTNEKLFF.

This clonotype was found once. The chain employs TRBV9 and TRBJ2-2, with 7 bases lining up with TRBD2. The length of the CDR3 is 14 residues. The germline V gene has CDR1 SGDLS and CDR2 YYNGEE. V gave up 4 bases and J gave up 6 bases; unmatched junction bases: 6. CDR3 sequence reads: CASSYGRGSGELFF. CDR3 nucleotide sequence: TGTGCCAGCAGCTACGGGCGGGGGTCCGGGGAGCTGTTTTTT.

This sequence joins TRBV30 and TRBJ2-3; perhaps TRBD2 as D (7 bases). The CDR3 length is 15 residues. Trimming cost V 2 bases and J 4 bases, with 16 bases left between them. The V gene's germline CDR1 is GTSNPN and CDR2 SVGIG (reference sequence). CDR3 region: CAWSLNSGGPDTQYF. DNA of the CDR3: TGTGCCTGGAGTCTTAATTCCGGGGGGCCAGATACGCAGTATTTT.

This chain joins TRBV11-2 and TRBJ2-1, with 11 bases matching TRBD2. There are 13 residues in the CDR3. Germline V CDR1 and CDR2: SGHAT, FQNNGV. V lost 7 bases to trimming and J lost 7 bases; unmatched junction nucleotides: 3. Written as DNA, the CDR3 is TGTGCCAGCACCCTAGCGGGGGGAAATGAGCAGTTCTTC. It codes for CASTLAGGNEQFF.

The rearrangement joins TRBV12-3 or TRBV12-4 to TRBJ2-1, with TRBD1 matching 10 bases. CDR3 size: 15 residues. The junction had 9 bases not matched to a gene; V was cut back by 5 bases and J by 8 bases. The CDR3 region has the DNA TGTGCCAGCAGTCTATCCGGGACAGGGGCCCATGAGCAGTTCTTC. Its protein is CASSLSGTGAHEQFF.

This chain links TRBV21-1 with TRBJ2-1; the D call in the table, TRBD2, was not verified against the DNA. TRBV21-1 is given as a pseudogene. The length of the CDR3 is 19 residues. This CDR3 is CASSRFGLAGGPSGNEQFF. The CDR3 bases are TGTGCCAGCAGCAGATTCGGACTAGCGGGAGGGCCTTCTGGCAATGAGCAGTTCTTC.

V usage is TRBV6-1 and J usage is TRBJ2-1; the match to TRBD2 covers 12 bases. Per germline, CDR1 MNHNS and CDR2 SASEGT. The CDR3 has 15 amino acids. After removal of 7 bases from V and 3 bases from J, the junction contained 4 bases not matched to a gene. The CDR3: CASIPTSGSYNEQFF. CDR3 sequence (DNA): TGTGCCAGCATCCCGACTAGCGGGAGCTACAATGAGCAGTTCTTC.